The 21 T cell receptor beta chains below all came from one sample that was sequenced in a study of T-cell reconstitution after alpha-beta-depleted transplantation in children. Using unique molecular identifiers, the investigators prepared the TCRbeta library. TCRdb used MiXCR to reprocess the PCR reads, holding one entry per CDR3 protein. The sample lists 230,000 or so distinct CDR3 sequences, around 9.7% seen once, with 5% to 6% in the top ten. The sequencing here drew on PBMCs from the stem cell graft donor, taken from the stem cell graft. These receptors originate from a human donor who donated a stem cell graft to a child with SCID.

This clonotype has more than one count but fewer than ten. The V gene is TRBV7-9, the J gene TRBJ2-5; no clear D gene. From germline, CDR1 is SEHNR and CDR2 FQNEAQ (reference sequence). Trimming took 1 base from V and 1 from J, leaving 13 bases between them. The CDR3 covers 16 residues. CDR3 residues: CASSLGGRAPQETQYF. DNA of the CDR3: TGTGCCAGCAGCTTAGGTGGCCGGGCGCCCCAAGAGACCCAGTACTTC.

At least ten counts were recorded for this clonotype. The V call is TRBV12-3 or TRBV12-4, the J call TRBJ2-4; maybe TRBD1 (5 bases). The CDR3 is made up of 13 amino acids. V lost 1 base to trimming and J lost 8 bases, with 9 bases between them. CDR3 DNA sequence: TGTGCCAGCAGTTTAGGGCCCAGGGACATTCAGTACTTC. Protein: CASSLGPRDIQYF.

The sample holds many counts of this clonotype. The chain is built from TRBV20-1 and TRBJ2-1; D is uncertain. The V and J ends lost 5 bases and 4 bases respectively, with 3 bases between them. Germline loops: CDR1 DFQATT, CDR2 SNEGSKA (reference sequence). The CDR3 extends over 10 amino acids. CDR3 in amino acids: CSAFYNEQFF. The CDR3, as DNA: TGCAGTGCTTTTTACAATGAGCAGTTCTTC.

V and J are TRBV5-1 and TRBJ2-7, with 10 bases fitting TRBD1. V trimming: 4 bases; J trimming: 3 bases; junction bases outside the gene matches: 4. This CDR3 spans 14 amino acids. The germline V gene has CDR1 SGHRS and CDR2 YFSETQ. This CDR3 is CASSRRDRGYEQYF. CDR3 sequence (DNA): TGCGCCAGCAGCAGGAGGGACAGGGGCTACGAGCAGTACTTC.

This clonotype occurred many times. The chain combines TRBV11-2 with TRBJ1-1, with a tentative D call TRBD1 (6 bases). Per germline, CDR1 SGHAT and CDR2 FQNNGV. The CDR3 is made up of 15 amino acids. Trimming removed 2 bases from V and 0 bases from J, with 10 bases in between. For the CDR3, the DNA is TGTGCCAGCAGCTTACCGGGACACTTGAACACTGAAGCTTTCTTT. Its protein product is CASSLPGHLNTEAFF. Complete variable domain (other parts from reference TRBV11-2 and TRBJ1-1): EAGVAQSPRYKIIEKRQSVAFWCNPISGHATLYWYQQILGQGPKLLIQFQNNGVVDDSQLPKDRFSAERLKGVDSTLKIQPAKLEDSAVYLCASSLPGHLNTEAFFGQGTRLTVV.

This clonotype was found many times. This chain uses TRBV28 with TRBJ1-2; 10 bases match TRBD1. Germline CDR1 reads MDHEN; CDR2 reads SYDVKM. Trimming at V came to 9 bases and at J to 2 bases, leaving 3 bases not matched to a gene. CDR3 length equals 13 residues. CDR3 residues: CASWDRGNYGYTF. CDR3 DNA sequence: TGTGCCAGTTGGGACAGGGGAAACTATGGCTACACCTTC.

This clonotype was seen a few times. The gene calls are TRBV20-1 and TRBJ1-5; D uncertain. V was clipped by 2 bases and J by 1 base, with 3 bases between them. The germline V gene encodes CDR1 DFQATT and CDR2 SNEGSKA (reference sequence). The CDR3 sequence is 12 residues long. Written as DNA, the CDR3 is TGCAGTGCTAGACGAAGCAATCAGCCCCAGCATTTT. Translating gives CSARRSNQPQHF.

This clonotype has a handful of counts. This sequence joins TRBV5-5 and TRBJ2-7, with 7 positions matching TRBD1. This CDR3 spans 18 amino acids. Trimming removed 0 bases from V and 3 bases from J; junction bases left unmatched: 15. CDR1 is SGHKS, CDR2 YYEKEE, per germline (reference sequence). CDR3 DNA: TGTGCCAGCAGCTTGGCCCCGACAGGGCGAGACGTTTTCTACGAGCAGTACTTC. Its translation: CASSLAPTGRDVFYEQYF.

This clonotype has a count of ten or more. The genes are TRBV12-3 or TRBV12-4 and TRBJ2-6; no definite D call. The CDR3 has 15 amino acids. The ends were cut back, 0 bases at V and 2 bases at J, with 5 bases in the middle. This CDR3 reads CASSLAGTGANVLTF. CDR3 in DNA: TGTGCCAGCAGTTTAGCAGGTACTGGGGCCAACGTCCTGACTTTC.

At least ten counts were recorded for this clonotype. The CDR3 DNA follows: TGCAGCGCCGGACAGGGGGCGGGGTATGGCTACACCTTC. This gives the protein CSAGQGAGYGYTF. The chain couples TRBV29-1 to TRBJ1-2; 11 nucleotides align to TRBD1. V lost 7 bases to trimming and J lost 5 bases; unmatched junction nucleotides: 6. Germline V gene data show CDR1 as SQVTM and CDR2 as ANQGSEA. The CDR3 loop spans 13 amino acids. Full variable domain (outside the CDR3, taken from reference TRBV29-1 and TRBJ1-2): SAVISQKPSRDICQRGTSLTIQCQVDSQVTMMFWYRQQPGQSLTLIATANQGSEATYESGFVIDKFPISRPNLTFSTLTVSNMSPEDSSIYLCSAGQGAGYGYTFGSGTRLTVV.

The table lists this clonotype with a few counts. The chain links TRBV7-2 to TRBJ1-4, with D unclear. Germline V gene lookup returns CDR1 SGHTA and CDR2 FQGNSA. Trimming left V 5 bases short and J 5 bases short, with 15 bases between. The CDR3 is made up of 15 amino acids. CDR3 protein: CASSPQTAGNEKLFF. The CDR3 region has the DNA TGTGCCAGCAGCCCGCAGACGGCCGGAAATGAAAAACTGTTTTTT.

In its sample, this clonotype was seen many times. The chain employs TRBV20-1 and TRBJ2-3; D assignment may be TRBD1 or TRBD2 (5 bases each). Per the germline V gene, CDR1 is DFQATT and CDR2 is SNEGSKA (reference sequence). V was clipped by 3 bases and J by 6 bases, with 10 bases between them. The CDR3 has 12 amino acids. The CDR3 DNA sequence: TGCAGTGCTAGCGAAGGGACGGATACGCAGTATTTT. Residues: CSASEGTDTQYF.

This clonotype is medium-sized (0.01 to 0.1%) by share. This chain connects TRBV20-1 to TRBJ2-2, with 13 bases aligning to TRBD2. The germline V gene has CDR1 DFQATT and CDR2 SNEGSKA (reference sequence). The CDR3 has 16 amino acids. With 0 bases clipped from V and 3 bases from J, the junction kept 1 base outside the gene matches. In DNA form, the CDR3 reads TGCAGTGCTAGAGAAGGACTAGCGGGGGACACCGGGGAGCTGTTTTTT. Protein product: CSAREGLAGDTGELFF.

This clonotype was recorded many times. The rearrangement uses TRBV12-3 or TRBV12-4 and TRBJ1-1; tentatively, D is TRBD1 (5 bases). Trimming pared 5 bases from V and 4 bases from J, leaving 14 bases between. The CDR3 spans 14 residues. CDR3 DNA sequence: TGTGCCAGCAGTCTCAGGGCGGGGAGCACTGAAGCTTTCTTT. It translates to CASSLRAGSTEAFF.

This clonotype was found a few times. The chain couples TRBV20-1 to TRBJ2-3; 13 bases are shared with TRBD2. From germline, CDR1 is DFQATT and CDR2 SNEGSKA (reference sequence). The CDR3 is made up of 15 amino acids. The ends lost 6 bases at V and 5 bases at J; junction bases unmatched: 8. DNA of the CDR3: TGCAGTGCGGTTGGGACTAGCGGGACGGGAGATACGCAGTATTTT. Encoded protein: CSAVGTSGTGDTQYF.

This clonotype was detected ten times or more. This chain connects TRBV7-2 to TRBJ1-2; no firm D call. Germline-derived CDR1 and CDR2 are SGHTA and FQGNSA. V lost 5 bases, J lost 3 bases, and 13 bases lay in between. This CDR3 contains 14 residues. The CDR3 nucleotides are TGTGCCAGCAGCCCGAGACGGGTGGACTATGGCTACACCTTC. This translates into CASSPRRVDYGYTF.

This clonotype was detected ten times or more. The chain couples TRBV20-1 to TRBJ2-7, with 8 bases identical to TRBD2. Germline V CDR1 and CDR2: DFQATT, SNEGSKA (reference sequence). The CDR3 runs to 15 residues. With 0 bases clipped from V and 0 bases from J, the junction kept 4 bases outside the gene matches. In nucleotides, the CDR3 is TGCAGTGCTAGAGATCCTAGCGGGTTCTCCTACGAGCAGTACTTC. Its protein is CSARDPSGFSYEQYF.

This clonotype was found many times. V usage is TRBV24-1 and J usage is TRBJ2-7; D perhaps matches TRBD1 (5 bases). Trimming removed 2 bases from V and 3 bases from J, with 16 bases in between. Germline V gene data show CDR1 as KGHDR and CDR2 as SFDVKD. This CDR3 is 16 amino acids long. CDR3 protein: CATSDSVGQGSYEQYF. In DNA form, the CDR3 reads TGTGCCACCAGTGATTCAGTGGGGCAGGGTAGCTACGAGCAGTACTTC.

This clonotype was observed many times. This chain uses TRBV12-3 or TRBV12-4 with TRBJ2-3, with D uncertain. V was pared by 2 bases and J by 6 bases, with 12 bases between. This CDR3 is built from 14 residues. The CDR3 DNA is TGTGCCAGCAGTTTACTAGATGTCACGGATACGCAGTATTTT. Residues: CASSLLDVTDTQYF.

With regard to this clonotype: One end of the junction is discordant with germline, which a read error may explain. This chain uses TRBV5-1 with TRBJ1-2; TRBD1 is a possible D gene (5 bases). Germline V lookup: CDR1 SGHRS, CDR2 YFSETQ. The CDR3 runs to 14 residues. DNA of the CDR3: TGCGCCAGCAGCTTGACTGGGGGGGACTATGGCTCCACCTTC. It yields the protein CASSLTGGDYGSTF.

V and J are TRBV5-1 and TRBJ1-2; 8 bases fit TRBD1. The germline V gene has CDR1 SGHRS and CDR2 YFSETQ. This CDR3 has 17 residues. The ends lost 3 bases at V and 5 bases at J; junction bases unmatched: 15. The CDR3 DNA reads as TGCGCCAGCAGCTCCGCTCCCGTGGGACAGGCCACGTATGGCTACACCTTC. This gives the protein CASSSAPVGQATYGYTF.